The TCR beta chain described here comes from a study of T cell responses to AZD1222 COVID-19 vaccine. Produced via immunoSEQ multiplex PCR; TCRdb's table is partial and in-frame only. The sample has 100,000 or so clones, about nine tenths seen once. Per germline, CDR1 MNHEY and CDR2 SVGEGT. Trimming stripped 5 bases from V and 0 bases from J, with 13 bases between. This CDR3 is built from 15 residues. Sequencing was performed on peripheral blood, taken on day 0 of AZD1222 vaccination. The V call is TRBV6-2 or TRBV6-3, the J call TRBJ1-1; D is possibly TRBD1 (5 bases). The TCR comes from an adult in good health. The CDR3 bases are TGTGCCAGCAGTGCCCCAGGGAACCTGAACACTGAAGCTTTCTTT. Protein sequence: CASSAPGNLNTEAFF.